The clone carrying this T cell receptor (beta chain) has a single count. The antigen is undetermined. Treatment noted: roughly 20 received Ad26.COV2.S at low or high dose, single or two shots; roughly five received placebo; per-sample allocation not given. Specimens were obtained on day 63 following the first vaccine or placebo injection. A Boston adult aged 18-55 years was the donor. Trimming stripped 2 bases from V and 0 bases from J, with 5 bases between. This CDR3 spans 14 amino acids. The germline V gene encodes CDR1 MNHEY and CDR2 SVGEGT. The protocol was immunoSEQ multiplex PCR, while the TCRdb copy is restricted to in-frame clones and leaves out a portion. The sample consists of 500,000 or so clones, 89% of them appearing once. The source of the sample is a study of Ad26.COV2.S vaccination and SARS-CoV-2 variants. The study's findings and limits: A substantial breadth of spike-specific CD8+ and CD4+ T cell responses after vaccination has been reported.

The chain recombines TRBV6-2 or TRBV6-3 with TRBJ1-5; D not resolved. The receptor was isolated from a person aged 18-60 years who received the Ad26.COV2.S COVID-19 vaccine or a placebo. Sequenced material: peripheral blood, taken in a trial of Ad26.COV2.S vaccine versus placebo. In DNA, the CDR3 is TGTGCCAGCAGTTACGGGGATAGCAATCAGCCCCAGCATTTT. Translation gives CASSYGDSNQPQHF.